Below, 9 T cell receptor beta chains from the same sample are listed, as sequenced in a study of cytomegalovirus exposure and HLA in healthy donors. The method was immunoSEQ multiplex PCR; TCRdb's version includes in-frame clones alone and lacks a portion of them. The data show under 95,000 clones, approximately 91% seen once. The sequencing sample was made of PBMCs. These receptors came from a man aged 25 to 40 in good health and CMV-seronegative.

In its sample, this clone was seen once. The chain is built from TRBV18 and TRBJ1-6; D call uncertain. The germline gives CDR1 KGHSH, CDR2 LQKENI. V dropped 2 bases and J dropped 7 bases, with 3 bases sitting between them. This CDR3 region has 12 residues. The CDR3 DNA follows: TGTGCCAGCTCACCAGAGAATTCACCCCTCCACTTT. Its protein product is CASSPENSPLHF.

The chain recombines TRBV29-1 with TRBJ2-1, with TRBD1 matching over 10 bases. The germline V gene has CDR1 SQVTM and CDR2 ANQGSEA. V gave up 6 bases and J gave up 4 bases; unmatched junction bases: 6. This CDR3 is 14 amino acids long. CDR3 loop: CSVSRDRGYNEQFF. CDR3 nucleotide sequence: TGCAGCGTGAGCCGGGACAGGGGTTACAATGAGCAGTTCTTC.

This chain connects TRBV13 to TRBJ2-7; no clear D gene. The V and J ends lost 3 bases and 6 bases respectively, with 6 bases between them. Germline V CDR1 and CDR2: PRHDT, FYEKMQ (reference sequence). The CDR3 has 11 amino acids. The CDR3 is CASSFRGEQYF. CDR3 DNA: TGTGCCAGCAGCTTTCGCGGCGAGCAGTACTTC.

The chain employs TRBV5-1 and TRBJ1-2; 11 bases fit TRBD1. This CDR3 region has 17 residues. Looked up from germline, CDR1 is SGHRS and CDR2 is YFSETQ. V trimming: 4 bases; J trimming: 2 bases; junction bases outside the gene matches: 10. The CDR3 bases are TGCGCCAGCAGCCTCCGGACAGGGGGCGGAACGAACTATGGCTACACCTTC. Protein product: CASSLRTGGGTNYGYTF. The entire variable domain, with the rest obtained from reference TRBV5-1 and TRBJ1-2, is as follows: KAGVTQTPRYLIKTRGQQVTLSCSPISGHRSVSWYQQTPGQGLQFLFEYFSETQRNKGNFPGRFSGRQFSNSRSEMNVSTLELGDSALYLCASSLRTGGGTNYGYTFGSGTRLTVV.

The chain links TRBV27 to TRBJ2-1; D gene unclear. V lost 0 bases, J lost 7 bases, and 13 bases lay in between. Germline CDR1 reads MNHEY; CDR2 reads SMNVEV (reference sequence). The CDR3 spans 15 residues. CDR3 loop: CASSLSIVSQNEQFF. Here the CDR3 DNA reads TGTGCCAGCAGTTTATCTATAGTCTCCCAAAATGAGCAGTTCTTC.

In this sample, this clone turned up a few times. This chain joins TRBV20-1 and TRBJ1-2, with D possibly TRBD1 on 6 matching bases. The germline V gene encodes CDR1 DFQATT and CDR2 SNEGSKA (reference sequence). There are 11 residues in the CDR3. The V and J ends lost 5 bases and 5 bases respectively, with 9 bases between them. As DNA, the CDR3 is TGCAGTGCTCTGGACAGTTATGGCTACACCTTC. It yields the protein CSALDSYGYTF.

The chain couples TRBV28 to TRBJ1-5, with D perhaps TRBD1 (5 bases). This CDR3 region has 14 residues. Germline CDR1 is MDHEN and CDR2 is SYDVKM. Deletions cut 3 bases from V and 7 bases from J, with 13 bases between. This CDR3 is CASSFSGTLQPQHF. For the CDR3, the DNA is TGTGCCAGCAGTTTCTCAGGGACTCTACAGCCCCAGCATTTT.

The genes are TRBV27 and TRBJ1-5; 7 nucleotides align to TRBD1. The V gene end was trimmed by 3 bases and the J gene end by 4 bases; junction bases not matched to a gene: 21. The germline V gene has CDR1 MNHEY and CDR2 SMNVEV (reference sequence). This CDR3 spans 20 amino acids. The CDR3 here is CASSFEKDRFLPSENQPQHF. In DNA, the CDR3 is TGTGCCAGCAGTTTTGAAAAGGACAGGTTTCTTCCTAGTGAAAATCAGCCCCAGCATTTT.

The chain combines TRBV11-2 with TRBJ2-7, with 9 bases fitting TRBD1. Germline V gene lookup returns CDR1 SGHAT and CDR2 FQNNGV. Germline trimming cut 3 bases from V and 0 bases from J; bases unmatched to any gene: 9. The CDR3 consists of 17 residues. In nucleotides, the CDR3 is TGTGCCAGCAGCTTTACAGGGGGCGGGATCAGCTCCTACGAGCAGTACTTC. Protein sequence: CASSFTGGGISSYEQYF.